This T cell receptor beta chain was observed in a study of Ad26.COV2.S vaccination and SARS-CoV-2 variants. The study, taken as a whole, reports: Analyses that measured TCR breadth and depth may have underestimated total T cell responses.

Details on this clone: The target antigen is unknown.

Clones were sequenced by immunoSEQ multiplex PCR, and TCRdb holds only the in-frame ones, with some missing. Here the sample spans about 350,000 clones, just over 90% being singletons. The sample here was peripheral blood, taken after recovery from COVID-19. This receptor was identified in a human donor who had recovered from COVID-19.

CDR3 sequence (DNA): TGTGCCACCAGCACAGGGACGCGGGGAAATGGCTACACCTTC. Residues: CATSTGTRGNGYTF. V gene TRBV15 combines with J gene TRBJ1-2; TRBD1 is a possible D gene (5 bases). V shed 4 bases and J shed 6 bases, with 15 bases lying between them. This CDR3 contains 14 residues. Germline CDR1 LNHNV, CDR2 YYDKDF (reference sequence).